A single T cell receptor (beta chain) is shown here with its context. Its cognate antigen is unknown. The PCR was carried out with 60 Vbeta primers and 13 Jbeta primers. The repertoire was sequenced with immunoSEQ multiplex PCR; TCRdb's copy has only in-frame clones and lacks some. The sample includes fewer than 150,000 clones, approximately 80% seen only once; the top ten take about 4.9%. Trimming at V came to 5 bases and at J to 2 bases, leaving 4 bases not matched to a gene. The germline gives CDR1 SGHTA, CDR2 FQGNSA. The CDR3 sequence is 16 residues long. This sample was included in a study of cytomegalovirus exposure and HLA in healthy donors. Study-wide findings and caveats: Data from an earlier analysis indicated that most TCR beta V segments were productive either about 90% or about 30% of the time.

The chain couples TRBV7-2 to TRBJ2-1; 12 bases are a match to TRBD2. Material: PBMCs. The source is a middle-aged man in good health and CMV-seropositive. CDR3 nucleotides: TGTGCCAGCAGCGCAGGACTAGCGGGGCCCTACAATGAGCAGTTCTTC. Amino acids: CASSAGLAGPYNEQFF.